This TCR beta chain comes out of a study of graft-versus-host responses after intestinal transplantation. Across the study: All recipients were given anti-thymocyte globulin induction, and tacrolimus and steroids were then administered for around three years. Regarding the study as a whole: Levels of circulating GvH clones at their peak were associated with early post-transplant HvG declines.

CDR1 and CDR2 (germline): MNHEY, SVGAGI. V lost 5 bases and J lost 7, with 15 bases in between. The CDR3 covers 14 residues. The data were produced by immunoSEQ multiplex PCR, yet TCRdb's version contains in-frame clones alone and is incomplete. The sample comprises 77,000 or so clones, over 80% of which are singletons, and around 0.69% rests with the top ten. This clone was observed a handful of times. Its antigen is not identified. The V and J genes are TRBV6-5 and TRBJ1-3; no definite D call. The sample in question was PBMCs, obtained 98 days after intestinal transplantation. This receptor was taken from a human patient who received an intestinal transplant, so some T cells may come from the graft donor. In nucleotides, the CDR3 is TGTGCCAGCAGTCGACATGTAAGGAGGAACACCATATATTTT. Translation: CASSRHVRRNTIYF.